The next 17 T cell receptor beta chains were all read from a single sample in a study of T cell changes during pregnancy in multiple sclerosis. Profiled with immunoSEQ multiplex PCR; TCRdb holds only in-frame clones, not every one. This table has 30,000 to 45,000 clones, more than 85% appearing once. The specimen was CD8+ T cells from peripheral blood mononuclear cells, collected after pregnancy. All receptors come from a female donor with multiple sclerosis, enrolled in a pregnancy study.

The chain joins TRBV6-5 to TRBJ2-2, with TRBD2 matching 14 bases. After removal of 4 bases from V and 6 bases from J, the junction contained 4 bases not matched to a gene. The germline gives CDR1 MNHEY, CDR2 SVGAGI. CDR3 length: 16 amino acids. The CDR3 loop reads CASSSTSGGAPGELFF. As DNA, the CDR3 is TGTGCCAGCAGTTCGACTAGCGGGGGGGCCCCCGGGGAGCTGTTTTTT.

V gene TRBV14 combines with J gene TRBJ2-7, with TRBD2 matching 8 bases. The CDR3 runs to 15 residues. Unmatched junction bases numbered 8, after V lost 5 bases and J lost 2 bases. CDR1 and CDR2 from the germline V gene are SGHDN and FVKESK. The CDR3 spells CASSWTGGPPYEQYF. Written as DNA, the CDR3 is TGTGCCAGCAGCTGGACGGGGGGGCCCCCCTACGAGCAGTACTTC.

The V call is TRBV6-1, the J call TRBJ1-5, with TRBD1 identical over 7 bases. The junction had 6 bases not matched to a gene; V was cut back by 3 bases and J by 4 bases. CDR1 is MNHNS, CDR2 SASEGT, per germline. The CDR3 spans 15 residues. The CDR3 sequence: CASSDHNRGNQPQHF. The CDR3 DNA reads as TGTGCCAGCAGTGATCATAACAGGGGTAATCAGCCCCAGCATTTT.

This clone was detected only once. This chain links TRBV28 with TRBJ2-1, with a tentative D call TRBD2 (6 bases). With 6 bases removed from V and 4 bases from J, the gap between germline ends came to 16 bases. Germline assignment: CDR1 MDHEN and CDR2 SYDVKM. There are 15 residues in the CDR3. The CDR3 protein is CASSLGGTPYNEQFF. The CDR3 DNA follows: TGTGCCAGCAGCTTGGGCGGGACGCCTTACAATGAGCAGTTCTTC. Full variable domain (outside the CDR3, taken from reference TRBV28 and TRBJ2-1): DVKVTQSSRYLVKRTGEKVFLECVQDMDHENMFWYRQDPGLGLRLIYFSYDVKMKEKGDIPEGYSVSREKKERFSLILESASTNQTSMYLCASSLGGTPYNEQFFGPGTRLTVL.

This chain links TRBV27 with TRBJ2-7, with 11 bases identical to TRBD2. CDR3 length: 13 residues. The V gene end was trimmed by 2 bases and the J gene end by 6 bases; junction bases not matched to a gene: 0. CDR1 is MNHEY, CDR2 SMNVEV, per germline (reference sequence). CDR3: CASSLTSGGEQYF. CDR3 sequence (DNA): TGTGCCAGCAGTTTAACTAGCGGGGGCGAGCAGTACTTC.

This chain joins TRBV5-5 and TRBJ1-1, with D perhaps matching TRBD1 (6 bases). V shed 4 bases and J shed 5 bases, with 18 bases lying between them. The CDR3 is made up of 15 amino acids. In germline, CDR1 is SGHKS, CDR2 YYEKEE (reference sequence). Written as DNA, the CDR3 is TGTGCCAGCAGCCCAAGAACAGGGATGCGAACTGAAGCTTTCTTT. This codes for CASSPRTGMRTEAFF.

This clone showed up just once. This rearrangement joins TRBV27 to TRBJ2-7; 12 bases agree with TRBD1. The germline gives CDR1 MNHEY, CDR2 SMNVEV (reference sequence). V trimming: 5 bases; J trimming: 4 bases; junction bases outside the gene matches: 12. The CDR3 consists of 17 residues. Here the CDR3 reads CASSPSRGDRGPYEQYF. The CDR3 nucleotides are TGTGCCAGCAGTCCTAGTCGTGGGGACAGGGGGCCATACGAGCAGTACTTC.

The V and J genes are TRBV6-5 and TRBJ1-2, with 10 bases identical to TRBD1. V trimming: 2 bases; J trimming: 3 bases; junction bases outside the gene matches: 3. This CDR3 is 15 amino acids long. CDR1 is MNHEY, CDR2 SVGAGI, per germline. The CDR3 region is CASSYRTGGHYGYTF. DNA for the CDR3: TGTGCCAGCAGTTACAGGACAGGGGGTCACTATGGCTACACCTTC.

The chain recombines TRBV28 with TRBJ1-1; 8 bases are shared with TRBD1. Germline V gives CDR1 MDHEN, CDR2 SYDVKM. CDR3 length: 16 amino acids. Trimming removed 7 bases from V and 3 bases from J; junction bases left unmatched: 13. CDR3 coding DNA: TGTGCCAGCAATACCCTCGGGCAGGGGGCCGACACTGAAGCTTTCTTT. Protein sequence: CASNTLGQGADTEAFF. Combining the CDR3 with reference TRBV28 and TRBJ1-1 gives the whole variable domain DVKVTQSSRYLVKRTGEKVFLECVQDMDHENMFWYRQDPGLGLRLIYFSYDVKMKEKGDIPEGYSVSREKKERFSLILESASTNQTSMYLCASNTLGQGADTEAFFGQGTRLTVV.

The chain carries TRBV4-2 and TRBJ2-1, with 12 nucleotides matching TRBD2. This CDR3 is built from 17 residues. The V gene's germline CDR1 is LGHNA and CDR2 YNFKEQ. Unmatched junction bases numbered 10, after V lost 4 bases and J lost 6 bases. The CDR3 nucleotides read TGTGCCAGCAGCCCCGGGACTAGCGGGCGTAGGGGCAATGAGCAGTTCTTC. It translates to CASSPGTSGRRGNEQFF.

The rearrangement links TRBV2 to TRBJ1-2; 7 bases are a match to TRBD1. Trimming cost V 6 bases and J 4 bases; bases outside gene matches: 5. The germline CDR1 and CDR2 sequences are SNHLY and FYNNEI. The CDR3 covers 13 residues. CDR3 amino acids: CASRVGQSYGYTF. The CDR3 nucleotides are TGTGCCAGCAGAGTGGGACAGAGCTATGGCTACACCTTC.

CDR3 sequence (DNA): TGTGCCAGCAGCTTAAGTGTAGTAGCAGATACGCAGTATTTT. As protein: CASSLSVVADTQYF. The chain has TRBV7-3 and TRBJ2-3, with D uncertain. This CDR3 has 14 residues. The V and J ends lost 1 base and 4 bases respectively, with 9 bases between them. CDR1 is SGHTA, CDR2 FQGTGA, per germline.

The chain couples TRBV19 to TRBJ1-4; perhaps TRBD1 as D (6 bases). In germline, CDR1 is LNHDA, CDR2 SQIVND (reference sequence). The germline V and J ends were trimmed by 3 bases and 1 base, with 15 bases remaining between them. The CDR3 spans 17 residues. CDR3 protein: CASSIPLRTVTNEKLFF. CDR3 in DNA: TGTGCCAGTAGTATCCCCCTCCGGACAGTAACTAATGAAAAACTGTTTTTT.

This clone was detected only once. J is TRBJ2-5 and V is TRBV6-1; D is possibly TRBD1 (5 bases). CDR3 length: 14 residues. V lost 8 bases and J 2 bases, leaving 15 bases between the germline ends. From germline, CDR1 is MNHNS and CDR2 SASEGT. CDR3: CASGTGLGQETQYF. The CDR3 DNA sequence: TGTGCCAGCGGAACAGGTTTGGGGCAAGAGACCCAGTACTTC.

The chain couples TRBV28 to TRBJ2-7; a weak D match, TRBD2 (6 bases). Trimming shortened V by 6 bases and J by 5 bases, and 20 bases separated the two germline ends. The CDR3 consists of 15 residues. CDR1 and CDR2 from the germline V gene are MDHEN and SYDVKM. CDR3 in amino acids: CASSHRPLPGDEQYF. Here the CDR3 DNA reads TGTGCCAGCAGCCATCGGCCGCTTCCGGGAGACGAGCAGTACTTC.

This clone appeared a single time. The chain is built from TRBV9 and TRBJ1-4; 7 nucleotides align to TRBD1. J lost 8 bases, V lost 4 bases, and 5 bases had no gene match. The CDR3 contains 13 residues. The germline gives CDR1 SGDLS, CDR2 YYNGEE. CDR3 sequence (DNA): TGTGCCAGCAGCCGACAGGGATCGGAAAAACTGTTTTTT. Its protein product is CASSRQGSEKLFF.

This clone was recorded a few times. In DNA, the CDR3 is TGTGCCAGTAAATGGCGGGGGCCGACCCAAGAGACCCAGTACTTC. Translated: CASKWRGPTQETQYF. V usage is TRBV25-1 and J usage is TRBJ2-5, with D perhaps matching TRBD2 (7 bases). The CDR3 extends over 15 amino acids. V was trimmed by 9 bases and J by 1 base, leaving 18 bases between them. Germline V gene sequence: CDR1 MGHDK, CDR2 SYGVNS.